The T cell receptor beta chain described here comes from a study of blood T cell repertoires in COVID-19. On the study more broadly: Whether acute or convalescent, the COVID-19 samples came from the United States, Italy and Spain. From T cells, B-cell-depleted T cells, or PBMCs came the material, which was cDNA or gDNA.

In the authors' workflow: Nucleated cell number was recorded as an estimate derived from reference gene primer amplification. Sequencing was performed with immunoSEQ multiplex PCR; in TCRdb, only in-frame clones are kept and a portion is missing. V and J calls and clone size come straight from that table; D and trimming were deduced from the DNA. The data hold around 200,000 clones, with 80% to 90% observed a single time. Germline V gene lookup returns CDR1 MDHEN and CDR2 SYDVKM. V gave up 4 bases and J gave up 6 bases, with 10 bases separating them. The CDR3 loop spans 14 amino acids. Sequencing was done on a sample of peripheral blood. The V gene is TRBV28, the J gene TRBJ1-6; weak D call: TRBD1 (5 bases). The TCR comes from a human donor with active or convalescent COVID-19. The donor label of this sample is uncertain. CDR3 sequence reads: CASSSPGGNSPLHF. In DNA form, the CDR3 reads TGTGCCAGCAGTTCCCCCGGGGGTAATTCACCCCTCCACTTT.